One sample yielded the 19 T cell receptor beta chains listed below, sequenced in a study of blood T cells in healthy people across ages. Alongside a J-beta primer mix, a sample-barcoded 5' primer served in a second PCR lasting roughly 6 to 12 cycles. TCRdb re-analysed the 5' RACE reads in MiXCR, keeping a single row per CDR3 protein. Of 1.5 million to 2 million distinct CDR3 sequences listed, approximately 30% were seen once; the top ten hold roughly 8.2%. Sequencing input: blood. The source is a woman in her 30s in good health.

This chain uses TRBV6-2 or TRBV6-3 with TRBJ1-4; unclear D gene. Trimming removed 2 bases at V and 3 bases at J, with 10 bases between. The CDR3 spans 15 residues. Germline lookup yields CDR1 MNHEY and CDR2 SVGEGT. The CDR3 reads CASSYPRAPNEKLFF. DNA for the CDR3: TGTGCCAGCAGTTACCCCCGGGCACCTAATGAAAAACTGTTTTTT.

V gene TRBV18 combines with J gene TRBJ2-1; TRBD1 or TRBD2 may be the D gene (5 bases each). The CDR3 is 16 amino acids. Germline CDR1 KGHSH, CDR2 LQKENI. V was pared by 2 bases and J by 0 bases, with 11 bases between. The CDR3 DNA sequence: TGTGCCAGCTCACCAGGGGGTTCTCACTCCTACAATGAGCAGTTCTTC. This encodes CASSPGGSHSYNEQFF.

This clonotype turned up a few times. This chain joins TRBV24-1 and TRBJ2-3; tentative D call: TRBD2 (6 bases). Germline V gives CDR1 KGHDR, CDR2 SFDVKD. The CDR3 has 12 residues. The V end lost 6 bases, the J end lost 9 bases, and 12 bases lay between the germline ends. In DNA form, the CDR3 reads TGTGCCACCAGTCCTGAGGGAGGAACGCAGTATTTT. Protein product: CATSPEGGTQYF.

J is TRBJ1-2 and V is TRBV11-2, with D perhaps TRBD1 (6 bases). V was pared by 9 bases and J by 6 bases, with 29 bases between. The CDR3 consists of 17 residues. Germline V gene lookup returns CDR1 SGHAT and CDR2 FQNNGV. The DNA of the CDR3 is TGTGCCAGAGAAGACTGGGTGATGGTCTGGGGGGCGCATGGCTACACCTTC. It encodes CAREDWVMVWGAHGYTF.

The chain joins TRBV9 to TRBJ1-3; 10 nucleotides align to TRBD1. The V gene end was trimmed by 4 bases and the J gene end by 4 bases; junction bases not matched to a gene: 5. This CDR3 contains 15 residues. Germline lookup yields CDR1 SGDLS and CDR2 YYNGEE. This CDR3 reads CASSPDRGHGNTIYF. As DNA, the CDR3 is TGTGCCAGCAGCCCCGACAGGGGGCACGGAAACACCATATATTTT. Full variable domain (missing parts from reference TRBV9 and TRBJ1-3): DSGVTQTPKHLITATGQRVTLRCSPRSGDLSVYWYQQSLDQGLQFLIQYYNGEERAKGNILERFSAQQFPDLHSELNLSSLELGDSALYFCASSPDRGHGNTIYFGEGSWLTVV.

This clonotype has more than one count but fewer than ten. The rearrangement links TRBV20-1 to TRBJ2-1; possible D gene TRBD1, 6 bases. V was pared by 3 bases and J by 2 bases, with 14 bases between. Germline-derived CDR1 and CDR2 are DFQATT and SNEGSKA (reference sequence). The CDR3 sequence is 15 residues long. The chain's CDR3 is CSASYRDGTYNEQFF. The CDR3 DNA reads TGCAGTGCTAGTTACAGGGACGGGACCTACAATGAGCAGTTCTTC.

This clonotype was counted a few times. V gene TRBV10-3 combines with J gene TRBJ2-3, with 8 bases matching TRBD1. J lost 2 bases, V lost 0 bases, and 4 bases had no gene match. CDR3 size: 16 residues. Germline assignment: CDR1 ENHRY and CDR2 SYGVKD. This CDR3 is CAISESSRGHTDTQYF. As DNA, the CDR3 is TGTGCCATCAGTGAGTCGAGCAGGGGGCACACAGATACGCAGTATTTT.

This clonotype has just a few counts. This chain uses TRBV5-1 with TRBJ2-3, with D uncertain. This CDR3 spans 12 amino acids. Trimming stripped 3 bases from V and 8 bases from J, with 10 bases between. The germline gives CDR1 SGHRS, CDR2 YFSETQ. The CDR3 loop is CASSSDLGTQYF. CDR3 nucleotides: TGCGCCAGCAGCTCTGACTTAGGTACGCAGTATTTT.

This clonotype was observed many times. The CDR3, as DNA: TGTGCCAGCAGCCAATCTACTCAGGGACACCCGAGGGGAATGGAGACCCAGTACTTC. Amino acids: CASSQSTQGHPRGMETQYF. The rearrangement uses TRBV4-2 and TRBJ2-5; a weak D match, TRBD1 (6 bases). The CDR3 length is 19 residues. Trimming took 2 bases from V and 5 from J, leaving 27 bases between them. The germline V gene has CDR1 LGHNA and CDR2 YNFKEQ.

This clonotype occurred a few times. This CDR3 reads CASSLTSDRVIGQFF. The CDR3 nucleotides read TGTGCCAGCAGCTTAACTTCGGACAGGGTCATAGGGCAGTTCTTC. The V call is TRBV7-2, the J call TRBJ2-1, with 8 bases that match TRBD1. Trimming cost V 2 bases and J 12 bases; bases outside gene matches: 12. The CDR3 has 15 residues. Germline V gene sequence: CDR1 SGHTA, CDR2 FQGNSA.

In DNA, the CDR3 is TGTGCCACCAGCGTTGAGAATCCCCCTAGTTGGGGCTACACCTTC. Its translation is CATSVENPPSWGYTF. The genes are TRBV15 and TRBJ1-2; unclear D gene. The V and J ends lost 5 bases and 8 bases respectively, with 21 bases between them. From germline, CDR1 is LNHNV and CDR2 YYDKDF (reference sequence). The CDR3 has 15 amino acids.

The rearrangement joins TRBV15 to TRBJ1-5; TRBD1 matches at 8 bases. CDR1 is LNHNV, CDR2 YYDKDF, per germline (reference sequence). The CDR3 extends over 15 amino acids. With V trimmed by 1 base and J by 4 bases, 3 bases remained unmatched. The CDR3 sequence: CATSRARTGNQPQHF. The CDR3 nucleotides are TGTGCCACCAGCAGAGCCCGGACAGGGAATCAGCCCCAGCATTTT.

This clonotype appeared many times. Written as DNA, the CDR3 is TGCAGTGCTTTGACTAGCGGGGGTTACGAGCAGTACTTC. Its translation is CSALTSGGYEQYF. The chain recombines TRBV20-1 with TRBJ2-7, with 12 nucleotides matching TRBD2. CDR3 length equals 13 residues. V shed 5 bases, J shed 4 bases, and the junction held 3 bases outside the gene matches. In germline, CDR1 is DFQATT, CDR2 SNEGSKA (reference sequence).

V is TRBV12-3 or TRBV12-4 and J is TRBJ2-3; D gene uncertain. This CDR3 comprises 12 residues. V dropped 6 bases and J dropped 6 bases, with 10 bases sitting between them. CDR3 nucleotides: TGTGCCAGCAGCCGGAGTTGGGATACGCAGTATTTT. Residues: CASSRSWDTQYF.

A note on this clonotype: One end of the junction fails to match germline, which may point to a read error. This chain links TRBV12-3 or TRBV12-4 with TRBJ1-2, with a possible D match to TRBD1 (5 bases). The CDR3 extends over 11 amino acids. The CDR3 sequence is CASSHEGIQAF. Written as DNA, the CDR3 is TGTGCCAGCAGTCATGAGGGGATTCAGGCCTTC.

This chain connects TRBV7-6 to TRBJ2-5, with D perhaps TRBD1 (5 bases). This CDR3 has 14 residues. The germline CDR1 and CDR2 sequences are SGHVS and FNYEAQ. V was trimmed by 1 base and J by 11 bases, leaving 17 bases between them. CDR3 loop: CASSLGRGRAVQYF. CDR3 coding DNA: TGTGCCAGCAGCTTAGGTAGGGGAAGGGCCGTGCAGTACTTC.

The chain employs TRBV14 and TRBJ2-4; TRBD2 matches 10 bases. The J call may be incorrect, as the DNA end agrees better with TRBJ2-7. CDR1 is SGHDN and CDR2 is FVKESK in the germline V gene. CDR3 length: 15 residues. The DNA of the CDR3 is TGTGCCAGCAGCCGACCGACTAGCGGGTTCTGCGAGCAGTACTTC. Its translation: CASSRPTSGFCEQYF.

The chain is built from TRBV6-1 and TRBJ2-1; D uncertain. The CDR3 has 12 amino acids. The V end was cut by 7 bases, the J end by 2 bases, with 6 bases between. In germline, CDR1 is MNHNS, CDR2 SASEGT. The DNA for the CDR3 is TGTGCCAGCACAGAGGCCTACAATGAGCAGTTCTTC. This gives the protein CASTEAYNEQFF.

At least ten counts were recorded for this clonotype. The rearrangement joins TRBV29-1 to TRBJ2-7, with D unclear. The germline CDR1 and CDR2 sequences are SQVTM and ANQGSEA. V lost 6 bases, J lost 2 bases, and 14 bases lay in between. The CDR3 sequence is 13 residues long. The CDR3 DNA sequence: TGCAGCGTGAGAAAAGACAAACCCTACGAGCAGTACTTC. It specifies CSVRKDKPYEQYF.